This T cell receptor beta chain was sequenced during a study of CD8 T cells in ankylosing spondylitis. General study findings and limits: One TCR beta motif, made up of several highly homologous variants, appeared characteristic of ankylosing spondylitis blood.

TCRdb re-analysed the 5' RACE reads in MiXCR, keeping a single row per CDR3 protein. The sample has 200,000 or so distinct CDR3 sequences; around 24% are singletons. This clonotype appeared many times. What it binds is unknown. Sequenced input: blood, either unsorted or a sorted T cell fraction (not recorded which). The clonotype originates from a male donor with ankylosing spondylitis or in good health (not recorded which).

The CDR3 region is CASNIQGAVQPQHF. The CDR3 DNA is TGTGCCAGCAATATACAGGGGGCAGTTCAGCCCCAGCATTTT. The gene calls are TRBV12-3 or TRBV12-4 and TRBJ1-5; 9 bases are shared with TRBD1. The CDR3 runs 14 residues. With 7 bases clipped from V and 6 bases from J, the junction kept 7 bases outside the gene matches.